This TCR beta chain comes out of a study of prognosis after radiotherapy for stage I lung cancer. Study at large: Each patient with non-small cell lung cancer was deemed medically inoperable.

This clonotype has ten or more counts. Its antigen is still unknown. Regarding the study as a whole: Shannon entropy (measured after stereotactic body radiation therapy) was lower in patients who went on to develop distant metastases. Once stereotactic body radiation therapy had been given, unique TCR clone counts fell, with a median of about 10,000 versus 6,900. Among expanded TCR clones, tumor specificity was not determined.

Starting from genomic DNA, TCR beta CDR3 was amplified through two-round multiplex PCR. During first-round PCR, primers specific to each TRBV and TRBJ gene were used. TCRdb re-called the multiplex PCR reads through MiXCR, storing one row per CDR3 protein. The profile shows approximately 17,000 distinct CDR3 sequences, 35% to 45% of them singletons. The TCR originated in a donor aged 50 or older with non-small cell lung cancer. Sequenced here: PBMCs, sampled before or after stereotactic body radiation therapy (not recorded which).

The CDR3 DNA is TGCAGTGCTAGAGCCCGGCCTATCCCGTCCTACGAGCAGTACTTC. Amino acid sequence: CSARARPIPSYEQYF. The rearrangement joins TRBV20-1 to TRBJ2-7; D call uncertain. The CDR3 consists of 15 residues. Germline lookup yields CDR1 DFQATT and CDR2 SNEGSKA (reference sequence). V shed 1 base and J shed 1 base, with 14 bases lying between them.